What follows are 11 T cell receptor beta chains derived from one specimen sequenced in a study of radiotherapy plus CTLA-4 blockade in lung cancer. The method was immunoSEQ multiplex PCR; TCRdb's version includes in-frame clones alone and lacks a portion of them. The sample lists tens of thousands of clones, approximately 80% occurring once. The specimen was peripheral blood, collected from a patient treated with radiotherapy plus ipilimumab. These TCRs come from a human donor with non-small cell lung cancer that progressed on radiotherapy plus ipilimumab.

The chain joins TRBV7-6 to TRBJ1-2; a weak D match, TRBD1 (5 bases). CDR1 and CDR2 from the germline V gene are SGHVS and FNYEAQ. Trimming took 4 bases from V and 2 from J, leaving 11 bases between them. CDR3 length: 14 amino acids. The CDR3 is CASSSLQGNYGYTF. The CDR3 region has the DNA TGTGCCAGCAGCTCTCTCCAGGGCAACTATGGCTACACCTTC.

This clone was seen only once. V and J are TRBV6-6 and TRBJ2-7, with D hard to call. The V end was cut by 2 bases, the J end by 2 bases, with 16 bases between. The CDR3 contains 16 residues. Germline lookup yields CDR1 MNHNY and CDR2 SVGAGI (reference sequence). CDR3 sequence: CASSYEYHGGTYEQYF. The CDR3 DNA is TGTGCCAGCAGTTACGAGTATCATGGCGGAACCTACGAGCAGTACTTC.

The chain uses TRBV5-1 and TRBJ2-1; 12 bases are shared with TRBD1. The CDR3 sequence is 16 residues long. The trim removed 0 bases at V and 6 bases at J, leaving 4 bases unmatched. Germline assignment: CDR1 SGHRS and CDR2 YFSETQ. This chain's CDR3 is CASSLAGTGGLNEQFF. In DNA form, the CDR3 reads TGCGCCAGCAGCTTGGCGGGGACAGGGGGCCTCAATGAGCAGTTCTTC.

This clone appeared once. J is TRBJ1-2 and V is TRBV5-1; 8 bases line up with TRBD1. Losses at the gene ends were 4 bases for V and 4 bases for J; bases not matched to a gene: 9. Germline V CDR1 and CDR2: SGHRS, YFSETQ. The CDR3 covers 15 residues. This chain's CDR3 is CASSEGAGQGYGYTF. CDR3 coding DNA: TGCGCCAGCAGCGAGGGGGCTGGACAGGGCTATGGCTACACCTTC.

V usage is TRBV4-3 and J usage is TRBJ2-3; perhaps D is TRBD1 or TRBD2 (5 bases each). The CDR3 loop spans 19 amino acids. The V gene lost 2 bases and the J gene lost 0 bases, with 21 bases spanning the gap. Germline lookup yields CDR1 LGHNA and CDR2 YSLEER. The CDR3 DNA sequence: TGCGCCAGCAGCCAACCGATCGTTGGCCCGGGGCCTAGCACAGATACGCAGTATTTT. It yields the protein CASSQPIVGPGPSTDTQYF.

The sample holds a few counts of this clone. V and J are TRBV2 and TRBJ2-7; D gene ambiguous. Per germline, CDR1 SNHLY and CDR2 FYNNEI. V gave up 6 bases and J gave up 1 base, with 7 bases separating them. This CDR3 has 12 residues. This CDR3 is CASRSGSYEQYF. CDR3 DNA: TGTGCCAGCAGGTCGGGTTCCTACGAGCAGTACTTC. Combining the CDR3 with reference TRBV2 and TRBJ2-7 gives the whole variable domain EPEVTQTPSHQVTQMGQEVILRCVPISNHLYFYWYRQILGQKVEFLVSFYNNEISEKSEIFDDQFSVERPDGSNFTLKIRSTKLEDSAMYFCASRSGSYEQYFGPGTRLTVT.

As concerns this clone: The junction does not match germline at one end; this may be a read error. The chain joins TRBV27 to TRBJ2-7; D might be TRBD1 (8 bases). The CDR3 has 14 amino acids. Germline assignment: CDR1 MNHEY and CDR2 SMNVEV (reference sequence). CDR3 loop: CWNRGGISSYEQYF. The CDR3 bases are TGCTGGAACAGGGGGGGTATAAGCTCCTACGAGCAGTACTTC.

The chain recombines TRBV6-4 with TRBJ2-3; 7 nucleotides match TRBD2. CDR1 and CDR2 from the germline V gene are MRHNA and SNTAGT. The CDR3 is 16 residues long. V was pared by 5 bases and J by 0 bases, with 8 bases of the junction left unmatched. Here the CDR3 DNA reads TGTGCCAGCAGTCCGGTTGGCGGGAGCAGCACAGATACGCAGTATTTT. It is translated as CASSPVGGSSTDTQYF.

The CDR3 coding sequence is TGTGCCAGCAGCTACGGACTCGGTCACAATGAGCAGTTCTTC. It translates to CASSYGLGHNEQFF. This chain links TRBV6-6 with TRBJ2-1; D possibly corresponds to TRBD2 (5 bases). The CDR3 length is 14 residues. V lost 6 bases, J lost 5 bases, and 14 bases lay in between. The V gene's germline CDR1 is MNHNY and CDR2 SVGAGI (reference sequence).

V and J are TRBV7-6 and TRBJ2-1; D possibly matches TRBD1 or TRBD2 (5 bases each). This CDR3 spans 14 amino acids. Germline-derived CDR1 and CDR2 are SGHVS and FNYEAQ. The V end was cut by 1 base, the J end by 6 bases, with 10 bases between. The CDR3 nucleotides read TGTGCCAGCAGCTTAGGGGGGAATTCCAATGAGCAGTTCTTC. Amino acids: CASSLGGNSNEQFF.

In DNA, the CDR3 is TGCGCCAGCAGCTTGGGGGGTGGTACTGAAGCTTTCTTT. Translating it yields CASSLGGGTEAFF. The chain is built from TRBV5-1 and TRBJ1-1; no clear D. CDR3 length equals 13 residues. The germline V gene encodes CDR1 SGHRS and CDR2 YFSETQ. With 0 bases removed from V and 5 bases from J, the gap between germline ends came to 8 bases.